This T cell receptor (beta chain) was sequenced for a study of OX40 agonist ivuxolimab in advanced cancers. Study context: Six ivuxolimab dose levels, 0.01 to 10 mg/kg, were given intravenously every 2 weeks. A history of anti-PD-1, anti-PD-L1 or anti-CTLA-4 therapy was acceptable, and 40% had some. Partial responses were recorded for three patients, including one with hepatocellular carcinoma and two with cutaneous melanoma.

Clones were read by immunoSEQ multiplex PCR, and TCRdb kept only the in-frame ones, dropping some. In the table there are 70,000 or so clones, approximately 82% of which are singletons. Study-level findings and limits: Also showing low normalized T-cell clonal expansion were some of the nonresponders.

Trimming took off 6 bases at V and 2 bases at J, with 14 bases between the two ends. The CDR3 is made up of 14 amino acids. Per the germline V gene, CDR1 is MNHEY and CDR2 is SVGAGI. Comment on this clone: Its target is unknown.

The source material was CD4+ or CD8+ T cells sorted from blood, sampled in a trial of the OX40 agonist ivuxolimab. This TCR was recovered from an adult with an advanced solid tumor such as melanoma, head and neck, liver or kidney cancer. This chain uses TRBV6-5 with TRBJ2-7; D ambiguous. CDR3 sequence reads: CASSPRSSTYEQYF. CDR3 in DNA: TGTGCCAGCAGCCCTCGTTCCTCCACCTACGAGCAGTACTTC.